Below are 7 T cell receptor beta chains sequenced from a single sample in a study of long-term antiretroviral therapy in people with HIV. Investigators performed immunoSEQ version v3.0 at survey level. The assay was immunoSEQ multiplex PCR, and TCRdb's table has in-frame clones only and misses some. The sample carries some 30,000 clones, approximately 89% recorded once. The sample was unsorted PBMCs, taken 3.1 years after starting antiretroviral therapy. The receptors were gathered from a man aged 18 to 35 with HIV.

The rearrangement links TRBV13 to TRBJ2-7; tentatively, D is TRBD1 or TRBD2 (6 bases each). Trimming left V 4 bases short and J 0 bases short, with 22 bases between. This CDR3 has 18 residues. Germline V gene data show CDR1 as PRHDT and CDR2 as FYEKMQ (reference sequence). The CDR3 loop is CASSSTILSRGDSYEQYF. In nucleotides, the CDR3 is TGTGCCAGCAGCTCGACTATCCTTTCTAGGGGGGACTCCTACGAGCAGTACTTC.

This chain joins TRBV21-1 and TRBJ1-2. TRBV21-1 counts as a pseudogene. The CDR3 consists of 14 residues. CDR3: CASSKEGEDYGYTF. DNA of the CDR3: TGTGCCAGCAGCAAAGAAGGGGAGGACTATGGCTACACCTTC.

The chain recombines TRBV5-6 with TRBJ2-2; TRBD2 aligns across 7 bases. V was pared by 4 bases and J by 4 bases, with 7 bases of the junction left unmatched. CDR1 is SGHDT, CDR2 YYEEEE, per germline. This CDR3 spans 15 amino acids. In DNA form, the CDR3 reads TGTGCCAGCAGCACGGTGGGGGGGGGCACCGGGGAGCTGTTTTTT. It yields the protein CASSTVGGGTGELFF.

The rearrangement uses TRBV15 and TRBJ2-7; 10 positions match TRBD1. The CDR3 covers 14 residues. Unmatched junction bases numbered 6, after V lost 6 bases and J lost 4 bases. CDR1 and CDR2 from the germline V gene are LNHNV and YYDKDF (reference sequence). Here the CDR3 DNA reads TGTGCCACCAGTAATGACAGGGGGCAATACGAGCAGTACTTC. Encoded protein: CATSNDRGQYEQYF.

This clone was seen once. J is TRBJ2-2 and V is TRBV6-1; TRBD2 matches at 11 bases. The CDR3 extends over 15 amino acids. Germline CDR1 reads MNHNS; CDR2 reads SASEGT. The J segment lost 7 bases and the V segment lost 4 bases, leaving 5 bases of the junction unmatched. Here the CDR3 reads CASSGLAGLVGELFF. The CDR3 DNA sequence: TGTGCCAGCAGTGGACTAGCGGGATTGGTCGGGGAGCTGTTTTTT.

The chain uses TRBV28 and TRBJ1-3; D remains unclear. The CDR3 extends over 14 amino acids. Deletions cut 2 bases from V and 1 base from J, with 6 bases between. Germline values: CDR1 MDHEN, CDR2 SYDVKM. CDR3 residues: CASSLTGSGNTIYF. The CDR3 DNA sequence: TGTGCCAGCAGTTTAACGGGTTCTGGAAACACCATATATTTT.

The rearrangement links TRBV2 to TRBJ1-5; maybe TRBD1 (6 bases). The CDR3 spans 15 residues. Trimming removed 3 bases from V and 4 bases from J, with 13 bases in between. Germline V gives CDR1 SNHLY, CDR2 FYNNEI. CDR3 sequence: CASSERGRGNQPQHF. CDR3 DNA sequence: TGTGCCAGCAGTGAGCGGGGGCGGGGAAATCAGCCCCAGCATTTT.